A selection of T cell receptor beta chains follows, all from one sample in a study of blood T cell repertoires in COVID-19. Generated by immunoSEQ multiplex PCR, the TCRdb table keeps only in-frame clones and is missing some. The sample contains 75,000 to 90,000 clones, approximately 86% of which appear only once. The sequenced material came from peripheral blood. These TCRs come from a man older than 75 with active or convalescent COVID-19. CDR3s include the opening cysteine and the closing phenylalanine or tryptophan. Fields, in order: J gene, D gene, clone size, V gene, CDR3 protein, CDR3 DNA. The D gene is left open where the match is weak. Clone size is shown for a subset of rows, as once, few, many or a class of expanded clone.

TRBJ1-1,TRBD1,.,TRBV2,CASKGGEGEAFF,TGTGCCAGCAAAGGGGGCGAGGGTGAAGCTTTCTTT
TRBJ2-3,TRBD1,.,TRBV5-1,CASSLDRGGDTQYF,TGCGCCAGCAGCCTAGACAGGGGTGGAGATACGCAGTATTTT
TRBJ1-1,.,.,TRBV2,CASLANTEAFF,TGTGCCAGTCTAGCGAACACTGAAGCTTTCTTT
TRBJ1-6,TRBD1,once,TRBV5-1,CASSSGTANNSPLHF,TGCGCCAGCAGCTCGGGGACAGCGAATAATTCACCCCTCCACTTT
TRBJ1-5,.,few,TRBV25-1,CASGPPVDRWGNQPQHF,TGTGCCAGCGGCCCCCCCGTAGACAGGTGGGGCAATCAGCCCCAGCATTTT
TRBJ1-2,.,.,TRBV4-2,CASSQDYGGARINYGYTF,TGTGCCAGCAGCCAAGATTATGGGGGGGCCAGGATTAACTATGGCTACACCTTC
TRBJ1-3,TRBD1,few,TRBV3-1/TRBV3-2,CASRRTGRGNTIYF,TGTGCCAGCAGACGGACAGGGCGAGGAAACACCATATATTTT
TRBJ2-1,.,.,TRBV7-7,CASSRGLAGMNEQFF,TGTGCCAGCAGTCGGGGGTTAGCAGGCATGAATGAGCAGTTCTTC
TRBJ2-5,.,.,TRBV2,CACSRDNQETQYF,TGTGCCTGTTCCCGGGACAACCAAGAGACCCAGTACTTC
TRBJ2-6,TRBD1,.,TRBV27,CASSPTTGGGANVLTF,TGTGCCAGCAGTCCAACGACAGGGGGTGGGGCCAACGTCCTGACTTTC
TRBJ2-1,.,.,TRBV10-1,CASSEPGSIYNEQFF,TGCGCCAGCAGTGAGCCTGGGAGTATCTACAATGAGCAGTTCTTC
TRBJ2-2,TRBD2,.,TRBV5-6,CASRSLAGANTGELFF,TGTGCCAGCAGATCACTAGCGGGGGCGAACACCGGGGAGCTGTTTTTT
TRBJ2-3,TRBD1,.,TRBV19,CASSQRRDSNTDTQYF,TGTGCCAGTAGCCAGCGCCGGGACAGTAACACAGATACGCAGTATTTT
TRBJ1-4,TRBD1,once,TRBV6-5,CASRPGQGWEKLFF,TGTGCCAGCAGGCCTGGACAGGGTTGGGAAAAACTGTTTTTT
TRBJ2-1,.,.,TRBV7-8,CASSLAGQAYNEQFF,TGTGCCAGCAGCTTAGCGGGGCAGGCCTACAATGAGCAGTTCTTC
TRBJ2-3,TRBD1,.,TRBV11-3,CASSPGQFGTDTQYF,TGTGCCAGCAGCCCGGGACAGTTTGGCACAGATACGCAGTATTTT
TRBJ1-1,.,few,TRBV6-2/TRBV6-3,CASSLVENTEAFF,TGTGCCAGCAGTTTGGTAGAGAACACTGAAGCTTTCTTT
TRBJ1-5,.,.,TRBV30,CAWSVTLGPQHF,TGTGCCTGGAGTGTAACCCTCGGGCCCCAGCATTTT
TRBJ1-2,.,.,TRBV24-1,CATSDPVDYGYTF,TGTGCCACCAGTGACCCGGTAGACTATGGCTACACCTTC
TRBJ2-6,TRBD1,.,TRBV29-1,CSVLGQGFSGANVLTF,TGCAGCGTGCTTGGACAGGGGTTCTCTGGGGCCAACGTCCTGACTTTC
TRBJ2-6,TRBD1,.,TRBV3-1/TRBV3-2,CASSPVPGQGNSGANVLTF,TGTGCCAGCAGCCCGGTCCCGGGACAGGGCAACTCTGGGGCCAACGTCCTGACTTTC
TRBJ1-5,.,.,TRBV6-5,CAGSTGDSNQPQHF,TGTGCCGGCTCTACGGGAGATAGCAATCAGCCCCAGCATTTT
TRBJ1-1,.,.,TRBV18,CASSGDRGGLNTEAFF,TGTGCCAGCTCAGGCGACCGGGGGGGTCTGAACACTGAAGCTTTCTTT
TRBJ1-5,.,few,TRBV29-1,CSVTTLKGGNQPQHF,TGCAGCGTTACCACCCTGAAAGGGGGCAATCAGCCCCAGCATTTT
TRBJ1-1,.,.,TRBV6-4,CASSLRNSYMNTEAFF,TGTGCCAGCAGTCTAAGGAACAGCTACATGAACACTGAAGCTTTCTTT
TRBJ2-3,TRBD2,.,TRBV9,CASSPKGGQLSTDTQYF,TGTGCCAGCAGCCCGAAGGGAGGGCAACTTAGCACAGATACGCAGTATTTT
TRBJ1-5,.,.,TRBV6-1,CASSENIGGGAGQPQHF,TGTGCCAGCAGTGAAAACATTGGGGGGGGCGCGGGGCAGCCCCAGCATTTT
TRBJ2-2,.,.,TRBV7-3,CASSLNLGPGELFF,TGTGCCAGCAGCTTAAATCTAGGTCCCGGGGAGCTGTTTTTT
TRBJ2-5,TRBD2,.,TRBV19,CASSEGLAGETQYF,TGTGCCAGTAGTGAAGGACTAGCCGGAGAGACCCAGTACTTC
TRBJ2-1,.,once,TRBV24-1,CATSDNRRTELYNEQFF,TGTGCCACCAGTGATAATAGAAGGACAGAATTATACAATGAGCAGTTCTTC
TRBJ2-2,.,.,TRBV4-1,CASSRSTSSLTGELFF,TGCGCCAGCAGCCGGTCGACTAGTTCCTTGACCGGGGAGCTGTTTTTT
TRBJ2-1,.,.,TRBV11-3,CASSKDRLYNEQFF,TGTGCCAGCAGCAAGGACAGACTTTACAATGAGCAGTTCTTC
TRBJ1-3,.,.,TRBV28,CASSLWVVAGNTIYF,TGTGCCAGCAGTTTATGGGTGGTAGCTGGAAACACCATATATTTT
TRBJ2-2,TRBD2,.,TRBV27,CASSPSGLVRTGELFF,TGTGCCAGCAGTCCCTCGGGACTAGTTCGGACCGGGGAGCTGTTTTTT
TRBJ1-4,.,.,TRBV20-1,CSANDQGDEKLFF,TGCAGTGCTAATGACCAGGGCGATGAAAAACTGTTTTTT
TRBJ2-2,.,.,TRBV10-1,CASSDSGHPTTGELFF,TGCGCCAGCAGTGATTCGGGACACCCGACAACCGGGGAGCTGTTTTTT
TRBJ2-1,TRBD1,once,TRBV24-1,CATSDRDRGPYNEQFF,TGTGCCACCAGTGATCGGGACAGGGGCCCCTACAATGAGCAGTTCTTC
TRBJ1-6,TRBD1,.,TRBV5-6,CASSLYGDRANSPLHF,TGTGCCAGCAGCTTGTACGGGGACAGGGCAAATTCACCCCTCCACTTT
TRBJ2-5,TRBD2,.,TRBV5-1,CASSLAGTSGSYETQYF,TGCGCCAGCAGCTTGGCCGGGACTAGCGGGAGTTATGAGACCCAGTACTTC
TRBJ1-2,.,.,TRBV6-5,CASRTDDNYGYTF,TGTGCCAGTCGGACAGACGACAACTATGGCTACACCTTC
TRBJ2-1,TRBD1,.,TRBV11-3,CASSTGGQGALMSYNEQFF,TGTGCCAGCAGCACCGGGGGACAGGGGGCTTTGATGTCCTACAATGAGCAGTTCTTC
TRBJ2-1,.,.,TRBV20-1,CSVRAYNEQFF,TGCAGTGTGCGAGCTTACAATGAGCAGTTCTTC
TRBJ1-2,.,few,TRBV15,CATSREAGIGYTF,TGTGCCACCAGCAGAGAAGCAGGGATTGGCTACACCTTC
TRBJ2-1,.,once,TRBV5-1,CASSFPPRSGGGNEQFF,TGCGCCAGCAGCTTCCCCCCCCGGAGCGGAGGCGGGAATGAGCAGTTCTTC
TRBJ1-6,.,once,TRBV14,CASSQEAGWGSPLHF,TGTGCCAGCAGCCAAGAGGCAGGGTGGGGTTCACCCCTCCACTTT
TRBJ2-1,.,.,TRBV29-1,CSVGADNEQFF,TGCAGCGTTGGAGCGGATAATGAGCAGTTCTTC
TRBJ1-1,TRBD1,.,TRBV6-6,CASSLRQGANTEAFF,TGTGCCAGCAGCCTTAGACAGGGGGCTAACACTGAAGCTTTCTTT